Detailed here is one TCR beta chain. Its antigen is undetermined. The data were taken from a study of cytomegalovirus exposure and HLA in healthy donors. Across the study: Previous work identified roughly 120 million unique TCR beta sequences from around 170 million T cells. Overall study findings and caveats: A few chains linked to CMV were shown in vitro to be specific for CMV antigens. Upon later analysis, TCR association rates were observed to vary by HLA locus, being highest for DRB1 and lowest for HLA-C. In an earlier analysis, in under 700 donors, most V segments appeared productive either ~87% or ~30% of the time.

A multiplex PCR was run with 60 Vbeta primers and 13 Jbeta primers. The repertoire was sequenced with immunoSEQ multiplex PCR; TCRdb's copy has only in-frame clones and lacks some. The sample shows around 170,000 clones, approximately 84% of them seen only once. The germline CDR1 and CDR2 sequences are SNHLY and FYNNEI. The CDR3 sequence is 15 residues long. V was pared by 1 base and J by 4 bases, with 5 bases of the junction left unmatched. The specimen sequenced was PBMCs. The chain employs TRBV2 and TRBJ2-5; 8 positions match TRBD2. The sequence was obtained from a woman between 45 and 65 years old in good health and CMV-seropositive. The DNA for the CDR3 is TGTGCCAGCAGTGAAGTACGGAGCGGGAGAGAGACCCAGTACTTC. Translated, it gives CASSEVRSGRETQYF.